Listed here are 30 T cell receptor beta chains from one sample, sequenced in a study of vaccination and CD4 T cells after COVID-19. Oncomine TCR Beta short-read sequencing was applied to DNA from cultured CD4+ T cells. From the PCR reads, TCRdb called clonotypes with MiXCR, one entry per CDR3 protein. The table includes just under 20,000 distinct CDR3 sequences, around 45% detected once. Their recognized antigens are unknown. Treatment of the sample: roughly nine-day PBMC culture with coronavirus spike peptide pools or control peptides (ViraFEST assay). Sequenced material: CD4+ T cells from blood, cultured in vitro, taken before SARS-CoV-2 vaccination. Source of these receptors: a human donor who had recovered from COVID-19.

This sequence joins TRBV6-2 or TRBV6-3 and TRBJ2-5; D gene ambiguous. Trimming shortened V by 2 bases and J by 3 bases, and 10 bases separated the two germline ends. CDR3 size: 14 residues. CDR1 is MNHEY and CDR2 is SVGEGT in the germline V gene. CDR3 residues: CASSYGTAEETQYF. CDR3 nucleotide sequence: TGTGCCAGCAGTTACGGTACAGCTGAAGAGACCCAGTACTTC.

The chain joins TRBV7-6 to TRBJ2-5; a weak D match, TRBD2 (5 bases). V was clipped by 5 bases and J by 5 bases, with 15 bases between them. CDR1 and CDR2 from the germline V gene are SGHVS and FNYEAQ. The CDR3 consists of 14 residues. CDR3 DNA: TGTGCCAGCAGCCAAGACGGGGAAGGGGAGACCCAGTACTTC. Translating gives CASSQDGEGETQYF.

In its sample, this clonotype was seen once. The CDR3, as DNA: TGTGCCAGCAGTGGATATACAGCGGGGTTATACACAGATACGCAGTATTTT. Amino acid sequence: CASSGYTAGLYTDTQYF. The rearrangement uses TRBV25-1 and TRBJ2-3; 7 bases line up with TRBD2. V shed 4 bases and J 2 bases; nucleotides not matched to a gene: 12. The germline gives CDR1 MGHDK, CDR2 SYGVNS. CDR3 length equals 17 residues.

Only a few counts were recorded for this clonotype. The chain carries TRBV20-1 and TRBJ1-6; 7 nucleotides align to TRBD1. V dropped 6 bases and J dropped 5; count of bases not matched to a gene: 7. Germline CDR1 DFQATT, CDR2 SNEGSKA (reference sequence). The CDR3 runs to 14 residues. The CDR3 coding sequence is TGCAGTGCCACAGACAGGGTGGATAATTCACCCCTCCACTTT. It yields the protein CSATDRVDNSPLHF.

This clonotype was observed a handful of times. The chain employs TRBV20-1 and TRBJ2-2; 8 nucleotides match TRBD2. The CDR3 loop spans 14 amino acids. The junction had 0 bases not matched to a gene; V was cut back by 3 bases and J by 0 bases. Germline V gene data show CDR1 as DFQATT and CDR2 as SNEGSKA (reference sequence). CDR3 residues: CSARGLANTGELFF. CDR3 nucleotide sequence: TGCAGTGCTAGGGGACTAGCGAACACCGGGGAGCTGTTTTTT.

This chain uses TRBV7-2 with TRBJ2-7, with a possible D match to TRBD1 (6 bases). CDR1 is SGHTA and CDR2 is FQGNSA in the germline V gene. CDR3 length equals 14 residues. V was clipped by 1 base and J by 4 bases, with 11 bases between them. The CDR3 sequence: CASSLGKQGYEQYF. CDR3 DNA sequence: TGTGCCAGCAGCTTAGGAAAACAGGGATACGAGCAGTACTTC.

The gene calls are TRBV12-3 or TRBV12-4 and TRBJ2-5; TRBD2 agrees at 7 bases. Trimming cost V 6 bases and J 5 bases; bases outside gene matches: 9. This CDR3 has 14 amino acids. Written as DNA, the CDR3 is TGTGCCAGCAGGCCCGGGGAGGGTCGTGAGACCCAGTACTTC. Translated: CASRPGEGRETQYF.

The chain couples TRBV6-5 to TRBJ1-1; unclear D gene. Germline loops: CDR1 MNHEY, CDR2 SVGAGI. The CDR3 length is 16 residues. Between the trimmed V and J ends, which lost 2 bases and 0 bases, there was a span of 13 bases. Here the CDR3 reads CASSYRASSMNTEAFF. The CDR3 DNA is TGTGCCAGCAGTTACCGGGCATCCTCCATGAACACTGAAGCTTTCTTT.

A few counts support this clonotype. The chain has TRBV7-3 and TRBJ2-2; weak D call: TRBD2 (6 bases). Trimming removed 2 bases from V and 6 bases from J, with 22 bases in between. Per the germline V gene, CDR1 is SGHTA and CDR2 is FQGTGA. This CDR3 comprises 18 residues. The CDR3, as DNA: TGTGCCAGCAGCTTAGGGGCTAGCGCCCGGAATCGGGCCGGGGAGCTGTTTTTT. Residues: CASSLGASARNRAGELFF.

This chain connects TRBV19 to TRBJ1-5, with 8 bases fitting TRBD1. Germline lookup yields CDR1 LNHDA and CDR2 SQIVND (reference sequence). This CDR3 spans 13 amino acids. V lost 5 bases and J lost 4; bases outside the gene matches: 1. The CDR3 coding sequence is TGTGCCAGTAGTTGGGACAGGAATCAGCCCCAGCATTTT. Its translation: CASSWDRNQPQHF.

CDR3 sequence: CASSGPGTGSTTEAFF. The DNA of the CDR3 is TGTGCCAGCAGTGGCCCCGGGACAGGGTCGACCACTGAAGCTTTCTTT. The chain is built from TRBV6-2 or TRBV6-3 and TRBJ1-1; TRBD1 matches at 9 bases. From germline, CDR1 is MNHEY and CDR2 SVGEGT. The CDR3 is 16 amino acids. V lost 5 bases and J lost 4; bases outside the gene matches: 11.

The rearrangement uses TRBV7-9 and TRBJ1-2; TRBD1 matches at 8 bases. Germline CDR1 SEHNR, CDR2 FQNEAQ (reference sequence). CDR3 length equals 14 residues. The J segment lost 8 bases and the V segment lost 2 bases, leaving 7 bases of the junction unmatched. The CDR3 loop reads CASSLTGGIEGYTF. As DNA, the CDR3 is TGTGCCAGCAGCTTAACAGGGGGAATTGAAGGCTACACCTTC.

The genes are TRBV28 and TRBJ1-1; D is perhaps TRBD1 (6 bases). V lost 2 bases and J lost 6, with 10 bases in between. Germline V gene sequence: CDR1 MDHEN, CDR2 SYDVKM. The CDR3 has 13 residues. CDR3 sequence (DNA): TGTGCCAGCAGTTTAGTTAAGGGGGCTGAAGCTTTCTTT. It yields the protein CASSLVKGAEAFF.

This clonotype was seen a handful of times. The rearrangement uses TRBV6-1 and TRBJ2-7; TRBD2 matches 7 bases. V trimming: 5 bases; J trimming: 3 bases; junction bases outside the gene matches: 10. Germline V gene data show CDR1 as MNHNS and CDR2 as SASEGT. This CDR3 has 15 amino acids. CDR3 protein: CASSNAGGSIYEQYF. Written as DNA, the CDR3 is TGTGCCAGCAGTAACGCCGGGGGGAGCATCTACGAGCAGTACTTC.

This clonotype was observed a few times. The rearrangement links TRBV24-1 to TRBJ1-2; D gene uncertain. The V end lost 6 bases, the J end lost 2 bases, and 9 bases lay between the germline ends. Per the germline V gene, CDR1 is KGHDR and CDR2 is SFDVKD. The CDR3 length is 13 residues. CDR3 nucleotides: TGTGCCACCAGTCGCGGTAGGAACTATGGCTACACCTTC. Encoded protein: CATSRGRNYGYTF.

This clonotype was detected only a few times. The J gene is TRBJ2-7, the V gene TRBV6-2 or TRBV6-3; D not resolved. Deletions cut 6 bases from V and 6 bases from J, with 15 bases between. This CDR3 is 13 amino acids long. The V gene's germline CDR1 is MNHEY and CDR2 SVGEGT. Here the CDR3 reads CASSNTRSSEQYF. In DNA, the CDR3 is TGTGCCAGCAGCAACACTCGGAGCTCCGAGCAGTACTTC.

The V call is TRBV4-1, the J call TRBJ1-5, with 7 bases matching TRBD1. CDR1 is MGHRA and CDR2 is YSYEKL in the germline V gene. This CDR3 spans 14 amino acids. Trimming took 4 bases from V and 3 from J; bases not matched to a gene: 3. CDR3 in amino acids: CASSPGQSNQPQHF. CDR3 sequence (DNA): TGCGCCAGCAGCCCGGGACAGTCCAATCAGCCCCAGCATTTT.

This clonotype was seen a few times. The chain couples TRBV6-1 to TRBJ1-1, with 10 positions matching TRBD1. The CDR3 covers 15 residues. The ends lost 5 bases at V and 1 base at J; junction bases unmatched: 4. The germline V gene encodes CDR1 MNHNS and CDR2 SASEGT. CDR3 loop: CASSLRDRGNTEAFF. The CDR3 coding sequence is TGTGCCAGCAGTCTAAGGGACAGGGGGAACACTGAAGCTTTCTTT.

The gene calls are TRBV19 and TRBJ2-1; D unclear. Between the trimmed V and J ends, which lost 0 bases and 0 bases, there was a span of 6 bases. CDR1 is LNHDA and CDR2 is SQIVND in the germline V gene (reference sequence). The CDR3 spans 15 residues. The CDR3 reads CASSIDRSSYNEQFF. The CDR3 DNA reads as TGTGCCAGTAGTATAGACAGGAGCTCCTACAATGAGCAGTTCTTC.

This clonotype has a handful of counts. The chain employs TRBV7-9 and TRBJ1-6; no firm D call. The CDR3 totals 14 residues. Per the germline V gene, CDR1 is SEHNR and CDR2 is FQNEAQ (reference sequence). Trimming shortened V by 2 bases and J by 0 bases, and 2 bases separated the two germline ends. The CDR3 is CASSLLSYNSPLHF. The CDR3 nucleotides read TGTGCCAGCAGCTTACTCTCCTATAATTCACCCCTCCACTTT.

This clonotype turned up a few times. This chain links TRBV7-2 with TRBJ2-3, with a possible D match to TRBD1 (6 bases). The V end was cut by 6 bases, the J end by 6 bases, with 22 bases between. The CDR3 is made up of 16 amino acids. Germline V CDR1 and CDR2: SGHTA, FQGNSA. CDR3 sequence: CASRPEPGHTGDTQYF. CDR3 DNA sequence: TGTGCCAGCAGGCCGGAGCCGGGCCATACAGGGGATACGCAGTATTTT.

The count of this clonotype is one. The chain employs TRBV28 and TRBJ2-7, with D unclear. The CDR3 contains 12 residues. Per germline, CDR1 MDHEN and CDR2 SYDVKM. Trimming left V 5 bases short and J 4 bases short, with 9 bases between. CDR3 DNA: TGTGCCAGCAGTCCAACAGATTACGAGCAGTACTTC. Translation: CASSPTDYEQYF.

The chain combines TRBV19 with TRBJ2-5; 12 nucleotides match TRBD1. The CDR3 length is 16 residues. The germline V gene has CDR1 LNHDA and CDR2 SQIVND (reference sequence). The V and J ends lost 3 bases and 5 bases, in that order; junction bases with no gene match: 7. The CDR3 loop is CASSIGGTGGSETQYF. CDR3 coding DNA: TGTGCCAGTAGTATCGGCGGGACAGGGGGCAGCGAGACCCAGTACTTC.

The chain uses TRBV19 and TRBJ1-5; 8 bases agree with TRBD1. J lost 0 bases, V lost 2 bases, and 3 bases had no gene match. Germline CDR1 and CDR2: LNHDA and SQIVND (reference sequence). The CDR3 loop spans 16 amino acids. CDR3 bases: TGTGCCAGTAGTATAAGGACAGGGAGTAGCAATCAGCCCCAGCATTTT. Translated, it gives CASSIRTGSSNQPQHF.

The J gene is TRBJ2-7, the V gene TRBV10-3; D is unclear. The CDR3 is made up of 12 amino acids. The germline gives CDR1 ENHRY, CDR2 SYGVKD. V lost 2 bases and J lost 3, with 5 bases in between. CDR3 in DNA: TGTGCCATCAGTGAGAGGGACTACGAGCAGTACTTC. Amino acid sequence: CAISERDYEQYF.

In DNA, the CDR3 is TGTGCCAGCGGAAGACAGCCCAATCAGCCCCAGCATTTT. Amino acids: CASGRQPNQPQHF. The chain employs TRBV28 and TRBJ1-5; a weak D match, TRBD1 (5 bases). The germline gives CDR1 MDHEN, CDR2 SYDVKM. The CDR3 totals 13 residues. The V end lost 8 bases, the J end lost 3 bases, and 11 bases lay between the germline ends.

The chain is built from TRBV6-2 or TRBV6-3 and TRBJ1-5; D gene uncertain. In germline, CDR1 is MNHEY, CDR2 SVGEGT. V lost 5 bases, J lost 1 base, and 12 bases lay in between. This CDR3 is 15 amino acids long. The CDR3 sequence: CASSKDTLSNQPQHF. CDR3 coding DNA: TGTGCCAGCAGTAAAGACACCCTAAGCAATCAGCCCCAGCATTTT.

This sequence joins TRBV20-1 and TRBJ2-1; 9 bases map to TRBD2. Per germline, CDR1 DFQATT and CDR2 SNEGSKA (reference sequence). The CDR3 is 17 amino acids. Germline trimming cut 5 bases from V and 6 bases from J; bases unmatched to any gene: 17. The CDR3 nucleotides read TGCAGTGCTTCACGTGGGTTAGCGGGGGACCCCCCCAATGAGCAGTTCTTC. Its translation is CSASRGLAGDPPNEQFF.

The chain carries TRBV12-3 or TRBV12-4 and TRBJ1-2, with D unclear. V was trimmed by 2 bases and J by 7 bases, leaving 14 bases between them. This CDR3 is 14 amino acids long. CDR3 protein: CASSLISGFGGYTF. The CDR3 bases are TGTGCCAGCAGTTTAATCTCGGGATTTGGTGGCTACACCTTC.

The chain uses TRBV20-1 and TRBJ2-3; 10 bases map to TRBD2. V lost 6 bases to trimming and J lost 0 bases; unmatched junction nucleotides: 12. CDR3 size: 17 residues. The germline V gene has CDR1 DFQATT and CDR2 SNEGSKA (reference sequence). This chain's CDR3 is CSAEPSGGKPSTDTQYF. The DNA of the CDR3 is TGCAGTGCGGAACCTAGCGGGGGAAAACCTAGCACAGATACGCAGTATTTT.